This T cell receptor (beta chain) was sequenced for a study of blood T cell repertoires in COVID-19. V was clipped by 3 bases and J by 7 bases, with 12 bases between them. The germline CDR1 and CDR2 sequences are SGHAT and FQNNGV. This CDR3 spans 14 amino acids. Sequencing used immunoSEQ multiplex PCR; TCRdb keeps in-frame clones, though not all of them. The sample has hundreds of thousands of clones, around 85% seen once; the top ten hold around 2.3%. In Cohort 3, a recovered donor had either two negative PCRs, clearance, or symptom resolution. Sequencing was performed on PBMCs or T cells enriched from blood (not recorded which). The gene calls are TRBV11-2 and TRBJ1-4, with D unresolved. The clonotype comes from a woman between 45 and 60 years old who had recovered from COVID-19. The CDR3 DNA reads as TGTGCCAGCAGCTTCGGTCGGGGAGTTGAAAAACTGTTTTTT. This encodes CASSFGRGVEKLFF.